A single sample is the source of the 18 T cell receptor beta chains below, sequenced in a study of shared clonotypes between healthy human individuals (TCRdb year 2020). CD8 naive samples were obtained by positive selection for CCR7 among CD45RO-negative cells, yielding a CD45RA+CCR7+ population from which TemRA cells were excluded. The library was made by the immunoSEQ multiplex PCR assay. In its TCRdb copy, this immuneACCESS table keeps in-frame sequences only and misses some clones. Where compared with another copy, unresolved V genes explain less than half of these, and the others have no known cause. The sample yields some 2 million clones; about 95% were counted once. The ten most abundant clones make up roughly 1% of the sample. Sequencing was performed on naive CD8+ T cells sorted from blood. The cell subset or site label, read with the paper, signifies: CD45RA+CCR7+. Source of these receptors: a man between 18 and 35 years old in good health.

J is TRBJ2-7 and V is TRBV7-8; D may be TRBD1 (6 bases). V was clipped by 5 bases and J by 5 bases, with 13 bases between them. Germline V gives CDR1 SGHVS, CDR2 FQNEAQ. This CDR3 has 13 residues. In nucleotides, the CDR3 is TGTGCCAGCAGCCCCCAGGGGCCCGACGAGCAGTACTTC. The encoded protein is CASSPQGPDEQYF.

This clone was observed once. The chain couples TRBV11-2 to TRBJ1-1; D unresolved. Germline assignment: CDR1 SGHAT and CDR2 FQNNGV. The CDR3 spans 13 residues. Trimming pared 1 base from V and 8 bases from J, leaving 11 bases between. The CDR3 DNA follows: TGTGCCAGCAGCTTAGTGGGTGCGACAGAAGCTTTCTTT. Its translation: CASSLVGATEAFF.

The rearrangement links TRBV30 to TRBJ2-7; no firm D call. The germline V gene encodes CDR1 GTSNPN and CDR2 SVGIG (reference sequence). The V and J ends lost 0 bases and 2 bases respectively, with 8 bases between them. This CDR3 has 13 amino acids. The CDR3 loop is CAWSVLATYEQYF. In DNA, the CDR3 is TGTGCCTGGAGTGTACTTGCTACCTACGAGCAGTACTTC.

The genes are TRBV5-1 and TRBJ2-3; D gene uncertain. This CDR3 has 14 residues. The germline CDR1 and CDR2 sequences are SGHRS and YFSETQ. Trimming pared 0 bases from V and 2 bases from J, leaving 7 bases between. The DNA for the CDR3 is TGCGCCAGCAGCTTGGAGACACTCACAGATACGCAGTATTTT. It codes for CASSLETLTDTQYF.

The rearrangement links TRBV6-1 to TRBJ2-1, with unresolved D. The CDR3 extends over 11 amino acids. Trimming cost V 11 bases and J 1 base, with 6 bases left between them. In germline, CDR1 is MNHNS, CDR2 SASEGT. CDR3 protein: CAVGSYNEQFF. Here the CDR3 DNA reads TGTGCCGTTGGGTCCTACAATGAGCAGTTCTTC.

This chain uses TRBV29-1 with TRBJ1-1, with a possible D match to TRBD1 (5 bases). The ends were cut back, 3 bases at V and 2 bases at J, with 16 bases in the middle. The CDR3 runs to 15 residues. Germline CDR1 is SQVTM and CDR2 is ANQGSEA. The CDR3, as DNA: TGCAGCGTTGACGTCCAGGGCTCAGGAAACACTGAAGCTTTCTTT. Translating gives CSVDVQGSGNTEAFF.

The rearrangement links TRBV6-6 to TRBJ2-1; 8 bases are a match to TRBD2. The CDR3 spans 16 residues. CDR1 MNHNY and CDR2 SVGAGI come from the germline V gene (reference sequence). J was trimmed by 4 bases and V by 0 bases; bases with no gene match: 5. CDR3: CASSYSTLAGYNEQFF. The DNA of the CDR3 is TGTGCCAGCAGTTACTCGACCCTAGCGGGTTACAATGAGCAGTTCTTC.

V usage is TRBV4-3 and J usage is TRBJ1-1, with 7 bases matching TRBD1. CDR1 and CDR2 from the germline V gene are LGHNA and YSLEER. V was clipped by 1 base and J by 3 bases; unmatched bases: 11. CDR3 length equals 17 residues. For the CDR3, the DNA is TGCGCCAGCAGCCAAGTCTCCCACTTAACAGGGGACACTGAAGCTTTCTTT. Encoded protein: CASSQVSHLTGDTEAFF.

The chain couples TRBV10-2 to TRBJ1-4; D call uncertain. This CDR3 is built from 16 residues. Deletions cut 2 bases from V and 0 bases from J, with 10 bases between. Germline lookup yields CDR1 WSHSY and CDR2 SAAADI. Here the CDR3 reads CASSELDFSTNEKLFF. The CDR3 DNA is TGCGCCAGCAGTGAGCTGGATTTCTCAACTAATGAAAAACTGTTTTTT.

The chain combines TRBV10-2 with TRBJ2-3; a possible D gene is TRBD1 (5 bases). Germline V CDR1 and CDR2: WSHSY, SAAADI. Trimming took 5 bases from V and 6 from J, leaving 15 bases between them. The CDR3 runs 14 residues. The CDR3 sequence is CASSSLGPMDTQYF. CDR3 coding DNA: TGCGCCAGCAGTAGCTTGGGGCCTATGGATACGCAGTATTTT.

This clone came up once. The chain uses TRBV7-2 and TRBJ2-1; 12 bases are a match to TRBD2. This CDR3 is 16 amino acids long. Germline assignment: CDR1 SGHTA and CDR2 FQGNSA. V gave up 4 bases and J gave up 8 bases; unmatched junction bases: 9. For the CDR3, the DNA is TGTGCCAGCAGCTCAGGGCGACTAGCGGGGGTCCATGAGCAGTTCTTC. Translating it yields CASSSGRLAGVHEQFF. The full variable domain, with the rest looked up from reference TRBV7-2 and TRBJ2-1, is GAGVSQSPSNKVTEKGKDVELRCDPISGHTALYWYRQSLGQGLEFLIYFQGNSAPDKSGLPSDRFSAERTGGSVSTLTIQRTQQEDSAVYLCASSSGRLAGVHEQFFGPGTRLTVL.

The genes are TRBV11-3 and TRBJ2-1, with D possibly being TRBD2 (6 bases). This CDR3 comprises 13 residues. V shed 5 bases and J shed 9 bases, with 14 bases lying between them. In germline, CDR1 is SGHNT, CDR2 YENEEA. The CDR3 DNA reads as TGTGCCAGCAGCCTATCACTAGCACCTGAGCAGTTCTTC. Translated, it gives CASSLSLAPEQFF.

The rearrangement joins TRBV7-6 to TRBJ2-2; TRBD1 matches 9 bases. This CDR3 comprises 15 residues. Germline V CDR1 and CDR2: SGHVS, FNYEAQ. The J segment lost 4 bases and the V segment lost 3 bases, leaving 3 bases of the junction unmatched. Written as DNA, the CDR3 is TGTGCCAGCAGCTTGGGGACAGGGAGCACCGGGGAGCTGTTTTTT. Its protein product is CASSLGTGSTGELFF. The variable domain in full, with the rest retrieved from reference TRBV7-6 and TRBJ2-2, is GAGVSQSPRYKVTKRGQDVALRCDPISGHVSLYWYRQALGQGPEFLTYFNYEAQQDKSGLPNDRFSAERPEGSISTLTIQRTEQRDSAMYRCASSLGTGSTGELFFGEGSRLTVL.

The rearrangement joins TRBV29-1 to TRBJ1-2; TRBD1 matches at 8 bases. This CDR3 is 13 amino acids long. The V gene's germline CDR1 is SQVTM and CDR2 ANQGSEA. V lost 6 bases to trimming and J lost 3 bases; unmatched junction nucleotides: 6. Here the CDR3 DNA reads TGCAGCGTCGACAGGGGATTCGACTATGGCTACACCTTC. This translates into CSVDRGFDYGYTF.

The CDR3 reads CASSEVATLAQYF. For the CDR3, the DNA is TGTGCCAGCAGTGAAGTAGCGACGTTGGCCCAGTACTTC. V gene TRBV2 combines with J gene TRBJ2-5; TRBD2 is a possible D gene (5 bases). The CDR3 has 13 residues. V lost 1 base and J 9 bases, leaving 12 bases between the germline ends. Germline V gives CDR1 SNHLY, CDR2 FYNNEI.

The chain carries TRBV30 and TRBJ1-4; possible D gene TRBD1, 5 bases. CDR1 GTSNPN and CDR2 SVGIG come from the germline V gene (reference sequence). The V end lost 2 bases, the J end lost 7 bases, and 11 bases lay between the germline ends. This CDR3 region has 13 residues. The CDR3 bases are TGTGCCTGGAGTCTCGGGGGAGGTGAAAAACTGTTTTTT. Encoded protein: CAWSLGGGEKLFF.

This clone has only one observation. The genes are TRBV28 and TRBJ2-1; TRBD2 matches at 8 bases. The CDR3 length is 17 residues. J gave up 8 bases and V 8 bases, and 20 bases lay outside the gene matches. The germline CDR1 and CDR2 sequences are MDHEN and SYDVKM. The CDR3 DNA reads TGTGCCAGCTCCCCAAACAGCGGGAGAACTGCCTGGGATGAGCAGTTCTTC. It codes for CASSPNSGRTAWDEQFF.

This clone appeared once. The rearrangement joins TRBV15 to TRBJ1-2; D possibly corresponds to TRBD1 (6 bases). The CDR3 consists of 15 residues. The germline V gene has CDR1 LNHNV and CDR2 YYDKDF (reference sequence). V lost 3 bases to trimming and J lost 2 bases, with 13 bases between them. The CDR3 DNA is TGTGCCACCAGCAGGGCTGTCCAGGGGAACTATGGCTACACCTTC. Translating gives CATSRAVQGNYGYTF.